A selection of T cell receptor beta chains follows, all from one sample in a study of blood T cell repertoires in COVID-19. Some clones are missing from TCRdb's copy, which holds only in-frame ones; the method was immunoSEQ multiplex PCR. Counted here are a few hundred thousand clones, roughly 90% occurring once; the ten biggest clones make up roughly 1.9%. Sequencing was done on a sample of peripheral blood. The receptors were gathered from a man aged 30 to 39 with active or convalescent COVID-19. Both conserved end residues are part of each CDR3. The D gene is left open where the match is weak. Clone size appears in some rows only: once, few, many, or a class for an expanded clone.

D: TRBD1; J: TRBJ2-5; size: -; V: TRBV2; CDR3: CASSGGTGYETQYF; DNA: TGTGCCAGCAGTGGGGGGACAGGGTACGAGACCCAGTACTTC
D: -; J: TRBJ2-7; size: -; V: TRBV7-9; CDR3: CASSSSVSYEQYF; DNA: TGTGCCAGCAGCTCGTCAGTCTCCTACGAGCAGTACTTC
D: -; J: TRBJ1-1; size: -; V: TRBV29-1; CDR3: CSVDRDKNTEAFF; DNA: TGCAGCGTTGACCGGGACAAGAACACTGAAGCTTTCTTT
D: -; J: TRBJ1-1; size: -; V: TRBV29-1; CDR3: CSAQGPREAFF; DNA: TGCAGCGCGCAGGGGCCTCGGGAAGCTTTCTTT
D: -; J: TRBJ2-5; size: -; V: TRBV7-7; CDR3: CASSPQTEQETQYF; DNA: TGTGCCAGCAGCCCTCAGACAGAGCAAGAGACCCAGTACTTC
D: TRBD1; J: TRBJ1-2; size: -; V: TRBV5-6; CDR3: CASSATGNYGYTF; DNA: TGTGCCAGCAGCGCGACAGGGAACTATGGCTACACCTTC
D: TRBD2; J: TRBJ2-5; size: -; V: TRBV2; CDR3: CASRRREAAQETQYF; DNA: TGTGCCAGTCGGCGGCGGGAGGCAGCACAAGAGACCCAGTACTTC
D: -; J: TRBJ1-2; size: -; V: TRBV11-2; CDR3: CASSRDAGGGYTF; DNA: TGTGCCAGCAGCCGCGACGCGGGGGGTGGCTACACCTTC
D: -; J: TRBJ1-2; size: few; V: TRBV18; CDR3: CASSPTGKRNGYTF; DNA: TGTGCCAGCTCACCCACAGGGAAGAGGAATGGCTACACCTTC
D: -; J: TRBJ1-2; size: -; V: TRBV6-7; CDR3: CASSSQPFFAGYGYTF; DNA: TGTGCCAGCAGCTCCCAACCTTTTTTTGCGGGCTATGGCTACACCTTC
D: TRBD1; J: TRBJ2-4; size: -; V: TRBV9; CDR3: CASSSYSGTDNIQYF; DNA: TGTGCCAGCAGCTCCTACTCCGGGACAGATAACATTCAGTACTTC
D: -; J: TRBJ1-4; size: -; V: TRBV7-8; CDR3: CASSLFKGHEKLFF; DNA: TGTGCCAGCAGCTTATTTAAGGGGCATGAAAAACTGTTTTTT
D: -; J: TRBJ2-2; size: once; V: TRBV7-9; CDR3: CASSLDLAWGTGELFF; DNA: TGTGCCAGCAGCTTAGACCTAGCCTGGGGTACCGGGGAGCTGTTTTTT
D: -; J: TRBJ1-1; size: -; V: TRBV21-1; CDR3: CASSTPSYYPPNTEAFF; DNA: TGTGCCAGCAGCACTCCAAGTTACTACCCGCCGAACACTGAAGCTTTCTTT
D: TRBD2; J: TRBJ2-1; size: -; V: TRBV6-1; CDR3: CASSEASGGANEQFF; DNA: TGTGCCAGCAGTGAAGCTAGCGGGGGGGCCAATGAGCAGTTCTTC
D: TRBD1; J: TRBJ1-6; size: -; V: TRBV18; CDR3: CASSSDRDNSPLHF; DNA: TGTGCCAGCTCATCGGACAGGGATAATTCACCCCTCCACTTT
D: TRBD1; J: TRBJ2-7; size: -; V: TRBV7-8; CDR3: CASSYLRTGGGHEQYF; DNA: TGTGCCAGCAGCTACCTGAGGACAGGGGGCGGTCACGAGCAGTACTTC
D: -; J: TRBJ1-6; size: -; V: TRBV6-1; CDR3: CASSELTGSYNSPLHF; DNA: TGTGCCAGCAGTGAGCTTACGGGCTCCTATAATTCACCCCTCCACTTT
D: TRBD1; J: TRBJ2-3; size: -; V: TRBV9; CDR3: CASSGSGGHSTDTQYF; DNA: TGTGCCAGCAGCGGTTCAGGGGGTCACAGCACAGATACGCAGTATTTT
D: -; J: TRBJ1-2; size: -; V: TRBV4-2; CDR3: CASSRTVPGANNYGYTF; DNA: TGTGCCAGCAGCCGAACCGTACCTGGGGCCAATAACTATGGCTACACCTTC
D: TRBD1; J: TRBJ1-5; size: few; V: TRBV15; CDR3: CATSTEGQGGQPQHF; DNA: TGTGCCACCAGCACCGAGGGACAGGGAGGTCAGCCCCAGCATTTT
D: TRBD1; J: TRBJ1-3; size: -; V: TRBV5-1; CDR3: CASSSGDSFFGNTIYF; DNA: TGCGCCAGCAGCTCGGGGGACAGTTTCTTTGGAAACACCATATATTTT
D: TRBD1; J: TRBJ1-2; size: few; V: TRBV30; CDR3: CAWTTSDRIGGYTF; DNA: TGTGCCTGGACCACCTCGGACAGGATTGGTGGCTACACCTTC
D: -; J: TRBJ1-6; size: -; V: TRBV4-3; CDR3: CASSQEETGRSPLHF; DNA: TGCGCCAGCAGCCAGGAAGAGACAGGTCGATCACCCCTCCACTTT
D: TRBD1; J: TRBJ1-2; size: -; V: TRBV19; CDR3: CASSGDSFYGYTF; DNA: TGTGCCAGTAGTGGGGACAGTTTCTATGGCTACACCTTC
D: -; J: TRBJ1-1; size: once; V: TRBV30; CDR3: CAWSVLTEVGEAFF; DNA: TGTGCCTGGAGTGTTCTAACCGAGGTTGGGGAAGCTTTCTTT
D: -; J: TRBJ2-3; size: -; V: TRBV7-3; CDR3: CASSLSGSTDTQYF; DNA: TGTGCCAGCAGCTTAAGCGGGAGCACAGATACGCAGTATTTT
D: TRBD1; J: TRBJ2-1; size: once; V: TRBV9; CDR3: CASSSRNRDRGGNEQFF; DNA: TGTGCCAGCAGCTCTCGCAACCGGGACAGGGGGGGAAATGAGCAGTTCTTC
D: -; J: TRBJ2-7; size: -; V: TRBV19; CDR3: CASLNRAGWMYEQYF; DNA: TGTGCCAGCCTTAACAGGGCTGGTTGGATGTACGAGCAGTACTTC
D: -; J: TRBJ1-1; size: -; V: TRBV19; CDR3: CASNSGAEAFF; DNA: TGTGCCAGTAATTCAGGCGCTGAAGCTTTCTTT
D: -; J: TRBJ2-7; size: -; V: TRBV5-6; CDR3: CASSLYPGSYEQYF; DNA: TGTGCCAGCAGCTTGTATCCGGGATCCTACGAGCAGTACTTC
D: TRBD1; J: TRBJ1-5; size: -; V: TRBV4-1; CDR3: CASSIIGTGVFGNQPQHF; DNA: TGCGCCAGCAGCATCATCGGGACAGGGGTGTTCGGCAATCAGCCCCAGCATTTT
D: -; J: TRBJ1-5; size: many; V: TRBV6-7; CDR3: CASALLGARVYSNQPQHF; DNA: TGTGCCAGCGCCCTTTTAGGGGCGCGCGTATATAGCAATCAGCCCCAGCATTTT
D: -; J: TRBJ2-5; size: -; V: TRBV14; CDR3: CASSPPRTGRDFIKETQYF; DNA: TGTGCCAGCAGCCCACCAAGAACAGGGCGCGACTTTATTAAAGAGACCCAGTACTTC
D: -; J: TRBJ2-7; size: -; V: TRBV11-2; CDR3: CASSLGNPYGGSEQYF; DNA: TGTGCCAGCAGCTTGGGAAATCCCTATGGGGGGTCCGAGCAGTACTTC
D: -; J: TRBJ2-2; size: -; V: TRBV20-1; CDR3: CSASSLGNSDTNTGELFF; DNA: TGCAGTGCTAGTTCTCTCGGGAATAGCGACACGAACACCGGGGAGCTGTTTTTT
D: -; J: TRBJ2-5; size: -; V: TRBV28; CDR3: CASSLSLQETQYF; DNA: TGTGCCAGCAGTCTATCACTACAAGAGACCCAGTACTTC
D: TRBD1; J: TRBJ2-7; size: -; V: TRBV2; CDR3: CASEWTGHEQYF; DNA: TGTGCCAGCGAGTGGACAGGTCACGAGCAGTACTTC
D: TRBD2; J: TRBJ2-3; size: -; V: TRBV20-1; CDR3: CSASRTSGDTDTQYF; DNA: TGCAGTGCTAGTCGGACTAGCGGGGACACAGATACGCAGTATTTT
D: TRBD1; J: TRBJ2-7; size: few; V: TRBV4-1; CDR3: CASSRNTGELYEQYF; DNA: TGCGCCAGCAGCCGCAACACAGGGGAACTCTACGAGCAGTACTTC
D: TRBD2; J: TRBJ2-1; size: -; V: TRBV29-1; CDR3: CSASGTSSYNEQFF; DNA: TGCAGCGCCTCCGGGACTAGCTCCTACAATGAGCAGTTCTTC
D: -; J: TRBJ1-5; size: -; V: TRBV12-3/TRBV12-4; CDR3: CASSRPDQPQHF; DNA: TGTGCCAGCAGTCGTCCCGATCAGCCCCAGCATTTT
D: -; J: TRBJ1-2; size: -; V: TRBV9; CDR3: CASSKASSNYGYTF; DNA: TGTGCCAGCAGCAAAGCCTCTAGTAACTATGGCTACACCTTC
D: -; J: TRBJ1-4; size: -; V: TRBV2; CDR3: CASRGQVIEKLFF; DNA: TGTGCCAGCAGGGGGCAGGTGATTGAAAAACTGTTTTTT
D: TRBD2; J: TRBJ2-3; size: -; V: TRBV2; CDR3: CASGGDTDTQYF; DNA: TGTGCCAGCGGGGGGGACACAGATACGCAGTATTTT
D: TRBD2; J: TRBJ2-7; size: -; V: TRBV13; CDR3: CASSLAGLAGGVSYEQYF; DNA: TGTGCCAGCAGCTTAGCGGGACTAGCGGGGGGCGTCTCCTACGAGCAGTACTTC
D: TRBD1; J: TRBJ1-2; size: -; V: TRBV29-1; CDR3: CSVRQGSQNYGYTF; DNA: TGCAGCGTCCGACAGGGATCTCAGAACTATGGCTACACCTTC
D: -; J: TRBJ1-1; size: once; V: TRBV5-1; CDR3: CASSSSGRTEAFF; DNA: TGCGCCAGCAGTTCCTCAGGGCGCACTGAAGCTTTCTTT
D: -; J: TRBJ2-7; size: -; V: TRBV5-1; CDR3: CASNGGSSYEQYF; DNA: TGCGCCAGCAACGGGGGTAGCTCCTACGAGCAGTACTTC
D: -; J: TRBJ1-2; size: -; V: TRBV7-2; CDR3: CASSRAGQKTYYGYTF; DNA: TGTGCCAGCAGCAGAGCCGGACAGAAGACCTACTATGGCTACACCTTC